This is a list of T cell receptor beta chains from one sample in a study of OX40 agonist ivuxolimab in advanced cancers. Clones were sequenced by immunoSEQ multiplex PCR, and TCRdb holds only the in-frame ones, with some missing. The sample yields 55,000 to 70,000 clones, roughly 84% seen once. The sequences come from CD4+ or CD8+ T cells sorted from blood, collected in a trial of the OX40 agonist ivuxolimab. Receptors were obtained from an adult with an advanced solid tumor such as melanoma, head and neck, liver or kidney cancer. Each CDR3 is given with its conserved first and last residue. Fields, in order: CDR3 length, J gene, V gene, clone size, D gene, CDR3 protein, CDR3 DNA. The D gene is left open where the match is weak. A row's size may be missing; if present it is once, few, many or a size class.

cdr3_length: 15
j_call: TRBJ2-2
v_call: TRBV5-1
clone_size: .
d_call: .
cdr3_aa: CASSLTPPNTGELFF
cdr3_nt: TGCGCCAGCAGCCTGACTCCTCCGAACACCGGGGAGCTGTTTTTT

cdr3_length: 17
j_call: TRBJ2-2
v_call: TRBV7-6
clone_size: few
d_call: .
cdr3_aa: CASTLIDAGANTGELFF
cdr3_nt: TGTGCCAGCACCCTAATAGACGCGGGCGCGAACACCGGGGAGCTGTTTTTT

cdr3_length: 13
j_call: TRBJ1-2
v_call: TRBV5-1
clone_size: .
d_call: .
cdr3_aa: CASSLESNYGYTF
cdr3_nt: TGCGCCAGCAGCTTGGAGTCTAACTATGGCTACACCTTC

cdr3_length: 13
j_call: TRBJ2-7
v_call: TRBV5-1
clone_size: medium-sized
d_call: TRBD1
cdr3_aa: CASSWGTGAEQYF
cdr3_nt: TGCGCCAGCAGCTGGGGGACAGGAGCCGAGCAGTACTTC

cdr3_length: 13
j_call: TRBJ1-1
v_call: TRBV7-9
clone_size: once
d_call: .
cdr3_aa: CASSFIQSGEAFF
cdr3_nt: TGTGCCAGCAGCTTTATACAGTCAGGTGAAGCTTTCTTT

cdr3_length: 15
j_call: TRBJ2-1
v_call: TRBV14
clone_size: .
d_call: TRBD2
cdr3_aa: CASSHLGGIYNEQFF
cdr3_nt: TGTGCCAGCAGCCACCTGGGGGGGATATACAATGAGCAGTTCTTC

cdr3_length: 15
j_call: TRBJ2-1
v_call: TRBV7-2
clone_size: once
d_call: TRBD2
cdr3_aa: CASSSGTSSYNEQFF
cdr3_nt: TGTGCCAGCAGCTCCGGGACTAGCTCCTACAATGAGCAGTTCTTC

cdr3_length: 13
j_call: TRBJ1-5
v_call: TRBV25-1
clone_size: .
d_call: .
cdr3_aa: CASSEGRNQPQHF
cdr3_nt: TGTGCCAGCAGCGAGGGGAGAAATCAGCCCCAGCATTTT

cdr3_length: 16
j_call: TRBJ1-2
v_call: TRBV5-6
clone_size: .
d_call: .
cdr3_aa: CASSLGPLRGFYGYTF
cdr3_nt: TGTGCCAGCAGCTTGGGCCCGTTGCGGGGGTTCTATGGCTACACCTTC

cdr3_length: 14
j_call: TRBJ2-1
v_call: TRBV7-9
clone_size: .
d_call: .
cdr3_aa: CASNPGSSYNEQFF
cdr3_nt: TGTGCCAGCAACCCAGGGAGCTCCTACAATGAGCAGTTCTTC

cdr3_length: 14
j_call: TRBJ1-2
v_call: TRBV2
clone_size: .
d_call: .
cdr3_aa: CASSDWSGVRCCTF
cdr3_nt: TGTGCCAGCAGTGATTGGTCGGGAGTCCGTTGTTGCACCTTC

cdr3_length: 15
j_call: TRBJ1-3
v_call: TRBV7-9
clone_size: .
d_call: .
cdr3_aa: CASSPGQSSGNTIYF
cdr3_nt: TGTGCCAGCAGCCCAGGACAGAGCTCTGGAAACACCATATATTTT

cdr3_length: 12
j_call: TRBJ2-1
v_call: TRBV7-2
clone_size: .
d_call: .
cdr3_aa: CASSSAGNEQFF
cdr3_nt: TGTGCCAGCAGCTCTGCGGGGAATGAGCAGTTCTTC

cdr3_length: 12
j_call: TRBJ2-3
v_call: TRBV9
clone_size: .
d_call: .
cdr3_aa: CASSLGQDTQYF
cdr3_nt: TGTGCCAGCAGCTTAGGGCAAGATACGCAGTATTTT

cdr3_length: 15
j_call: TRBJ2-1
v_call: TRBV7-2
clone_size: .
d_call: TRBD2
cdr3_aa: CASSFGLAGGNEQFF
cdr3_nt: TGTGCCAGCAGCTTCGGACTAGCGGGGGGGAATGAGCAGTTCTTC

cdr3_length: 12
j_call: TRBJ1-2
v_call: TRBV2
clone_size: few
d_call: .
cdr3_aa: CASTGDIYGYTF
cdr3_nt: TGTGCCAGCACCGGGGACATTTATGGCTACACCTTC

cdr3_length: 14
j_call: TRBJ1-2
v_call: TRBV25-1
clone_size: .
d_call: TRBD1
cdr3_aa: CASRRTGNNYGYTF
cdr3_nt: TGTGCCAGCAGAAGGACAGGGAATAACTATGGCTACACCTTC

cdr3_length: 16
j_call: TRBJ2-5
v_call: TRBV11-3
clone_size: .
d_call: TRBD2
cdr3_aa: CASSLGGDLNLETQYF
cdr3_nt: TGTGCCAGCAGCTTGGGGGGGGATCTGAATCTGGAGACCCAGTACTTC

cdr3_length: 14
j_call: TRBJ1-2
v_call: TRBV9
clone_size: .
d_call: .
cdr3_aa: CASSLMGGNYGYTF
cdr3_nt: TGTGCCAGCAGCCTCATGGGGGGTAACTATGGCTACACCTTC

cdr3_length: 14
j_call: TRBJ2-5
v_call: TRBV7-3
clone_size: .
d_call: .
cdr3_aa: CASSPEAGQETQYF
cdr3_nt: TGTGCCAGCAGCCCAGAAGCTGGCCAAGAGACCCAGTACTTC

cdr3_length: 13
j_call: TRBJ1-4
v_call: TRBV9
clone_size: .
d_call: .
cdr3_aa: CASSPIRFGKLFF
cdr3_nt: TGTGCCAGCAGCCCAATCAGGTTCGGAAAACTGTTTTTT

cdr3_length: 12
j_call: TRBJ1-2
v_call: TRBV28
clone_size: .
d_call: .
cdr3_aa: CASSFEEVGYTF
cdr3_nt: TGTGCCAGCAGTTTTGAAGAGGTTGGCTACACCTTC

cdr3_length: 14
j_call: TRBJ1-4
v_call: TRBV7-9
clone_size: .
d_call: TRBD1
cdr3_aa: CASSPGTGEEKLFF
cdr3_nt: TGTGCCAGCAGCCCAGGCACAGGGGAAGAAAAACTGTTTTTT

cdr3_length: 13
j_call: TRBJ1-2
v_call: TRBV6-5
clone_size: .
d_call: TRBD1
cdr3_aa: CASTQTTGHGYTF
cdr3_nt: TGTGCCAGCACCCAAACGACAGGGCACGGCTACACCTTC

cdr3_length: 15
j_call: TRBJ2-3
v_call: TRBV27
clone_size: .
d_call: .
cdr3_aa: CASSQAQGSTDTQYF
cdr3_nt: TGTGCCAGCAGCCAAGCCCAGGGCAGCACAGATACGCAGTATTTT

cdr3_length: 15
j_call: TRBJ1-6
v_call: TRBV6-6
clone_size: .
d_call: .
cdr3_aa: CASSYGTDYNSPLHF
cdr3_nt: TGTGCCAGCAGTTACGGAACGGACTATAATTCACCCCTCCACTTT

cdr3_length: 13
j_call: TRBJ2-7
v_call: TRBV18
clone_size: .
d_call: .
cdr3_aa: CASSPPRSYEQYF
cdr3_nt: TGTGCCAGCTCACCACCGCGCAGCTACGAGCAGTACTTC

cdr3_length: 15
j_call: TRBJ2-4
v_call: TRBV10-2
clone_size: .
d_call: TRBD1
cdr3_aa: CASSPDGQGVNIQYF
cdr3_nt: TGCGCCAGCAGTCCTGATGGTCAGGGGGTAAACATTCAGTACTTC

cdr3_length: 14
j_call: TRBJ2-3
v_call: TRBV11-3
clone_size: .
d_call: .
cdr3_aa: CASSLSPSTDTQYF
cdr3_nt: TGTGCCAGCAGCTTAAGTCCGAGCACAGATACGCAGTATTTT

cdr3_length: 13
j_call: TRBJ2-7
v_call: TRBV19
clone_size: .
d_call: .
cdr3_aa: CASSINERHEQYF
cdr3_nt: TGTGCCAGTAGTATAAACGAAAGACACGAGCAGTACTTC

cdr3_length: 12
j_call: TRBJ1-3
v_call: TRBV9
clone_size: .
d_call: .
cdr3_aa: CASSEPRSTIYF
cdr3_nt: TGTGCCAGCAGCGAGCCCCGGAGCACCATATATTTT

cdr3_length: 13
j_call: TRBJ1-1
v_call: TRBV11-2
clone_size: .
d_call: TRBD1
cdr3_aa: CASSFTGGGEAFF
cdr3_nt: TGTGCCAGCAGCTTTACAGGGGGCGGTGAAGCTTTCTTT

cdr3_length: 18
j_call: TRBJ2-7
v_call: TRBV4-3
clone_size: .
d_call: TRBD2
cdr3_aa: CASSQTPSTSGRSYEQYF
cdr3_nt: TGCGCCAGCAGCCAGACTCCCTCGACTAGCGGGAGATCCTACGAGCAGTACTTC

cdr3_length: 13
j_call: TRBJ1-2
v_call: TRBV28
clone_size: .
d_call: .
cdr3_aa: CASSLGRNYGYTF
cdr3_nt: TGTGCCAGCAGTTTAGGGAGAAACTATGGCTACACCTTC

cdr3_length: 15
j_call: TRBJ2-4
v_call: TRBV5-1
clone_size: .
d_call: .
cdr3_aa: CASSLGGLAKNIQYF
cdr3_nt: TGCGCCAGCAGCTTGGGCGGCCTAGCCAAAAACATTCAGTACTTC

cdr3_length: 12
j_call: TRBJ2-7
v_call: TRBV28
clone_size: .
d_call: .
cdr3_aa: CASSPGFQEQYF
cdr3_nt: TGTGCCAGCAGTCCTGGATTTCAGGAGCAGTACTTC

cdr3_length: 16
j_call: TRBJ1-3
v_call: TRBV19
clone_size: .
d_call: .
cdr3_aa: CASSIAGSISGNTIYF
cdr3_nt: TGTGCCAGTAGTATAGCTGGCAGCATCTCTGGAAACACCATATATTTT

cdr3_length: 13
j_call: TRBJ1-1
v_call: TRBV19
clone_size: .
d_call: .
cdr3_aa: CASSIGVNTEAFF
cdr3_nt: TGTGCCAGTAGTATTGGGGTAAACACTGAAGCTTTCTTT

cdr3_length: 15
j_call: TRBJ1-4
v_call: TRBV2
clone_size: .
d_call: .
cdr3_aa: CASSVQGRWGEKLFF
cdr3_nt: TGTGCCAGCAGTGTCCAGGGCCGCTGGGGCGAAAAACTGTTTTTT

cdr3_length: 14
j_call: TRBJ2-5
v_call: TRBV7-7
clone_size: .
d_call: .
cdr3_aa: CASSLTYLQETQYF
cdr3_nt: TGTGCTAGCAGCTTAACGTACTTACAAGAGACCCAGTACTTC

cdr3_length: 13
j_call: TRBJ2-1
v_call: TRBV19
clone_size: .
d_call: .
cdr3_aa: CASSEGSGNEQFF
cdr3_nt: TGTGCCAGTAGTGAGGGCTCCGGCAATGAGCAGTTCTTC

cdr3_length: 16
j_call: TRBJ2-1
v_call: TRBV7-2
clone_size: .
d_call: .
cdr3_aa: CASSFGRGTGDGEQFF
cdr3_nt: TGTGCCAGCAGCTTCGGCCGCGGAACCGGGGACGGTGAGCAGTTCTTC

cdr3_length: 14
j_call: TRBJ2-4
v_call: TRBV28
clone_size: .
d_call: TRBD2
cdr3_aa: CASSLYSSGGPRHF
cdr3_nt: TGTGCCAGCAGTTTATATTCTAGCGGGGGCCCCCGCCACTTC